The T cell receptor beta chain described here comes from a study of T cells in Graves' hyperthyroidism and ophthalmopathy. Study-wide findings and caveats: Most thyroid clonotypes expanded above 0.001 were also detected in blood. Through a model of 13 V-J features, ophthalmopathy was separated from stable hyperthyroidism.

Ten or more counts support this clonotype. Its specificity is unknown. CDR3 length: 17 amino acids. The junction had 14 bases not matched to a gene; V was cut back by 5 bases and J by 4 bases. Germline V gives CDR1 MNHNS, CDR2 SASEGT. Thyroid ultrasound, orbital computed tomography, clinical symptoms, and serum thyroxine and TRAb underpinned diagnoses. Researchers amplified the TCR beta CDR3 regions from RNA transcripts. Researchers ran a first-round RT-PCR on the TCR CDR3 using the HTBI primer set. TCRdb re-called the multiplex PCR reads with MiXCR, one entry per CDR3 protein. This sample has 200,000 to 250,000 distinct CDR3 sequences; around 26% occur once, and the top ten carry 35%.

The chain is built from TRBV6-1 and TRBJ2-5; 9 bases match TRBD2. The sample taken for sequencing was blood. The source is a woman aged 35 to 49 with Graves' ophthalmopathy. For the CDR3, the DNA is TGTGCCAGCAGTACGAACCCCGACCTACTAGCGGGAGAGACCCAGTACTTC. It yields the protein CASSTNPDLLAGETQYF.